The 4 T cell receptor beta chains presented below share a single source sample, sequenced in a study of spatial heterogeneity in lung cancer. TCRdb passed the 5' RACE reads through MiXCR, listing each CDR3 protein once. The sample has around 45,000 distinct CDR3 sequences, roughly 13% seen once. Time point given: sample taken at primary tumor resection. The specimen was PBMCs, collected at surgery. The receptors originated from a male donor with early-stage non-small cell lung cancer.

This clonotype was seen at least ten times. The V call is TRBV12-3 or TRBV12-4, the J call TRBJ2-1; 10 bases are a match to TRBD2. V dropped 5 bases and J dropped 5; count of bases not matched to a gene: 6. This CDR3 comprises 15 residues. CDR3 in DNA: TGTGCCAGCAGTCCCCGACTAGCGGGCCACAATGAGCAGTTCTTC. Its protein is CASSPRLAGHNEQFF.

The CDR3 here is CASSIPRGLNTEAFF. In nucleotides, the CDR3 is TGTGCCAGTAGTATCCCCAGGGGGCTAAACACTGAAGCTTTCTTT. The rearrangement joins TRBV19 to TRBJ1-1; TRBD1 agrees at 8 bases. The CDR3 is made up of 15 amino acids. Trimming took 3 bases from V and 2 from J; bases not matched to a gene: 5. Germline lookup yields CDR1 LNHDA and CDR2 SQIVND (reference sequence).

This clonotype has just a few counts. The chain has TRBV5-1 and TRBJ2-7; a possible D gene is TRBD1 (6 bases). The CDR3 has 16 residues. Per germline, CDR1 SGHRS and CDR2 YFSETQ. Trimming stripped 2 bases from V and 0 bases from J, with 15 bases between. For the CDR3, the DNA is TGCGCCAGCAGCTTATCAACCGGGACACTCTCCTACGAGCAGTACTTC. Amino acids: CASSLSTGTLSYEQYF.

This chain uses TRBV18 with TRBJ2-3; maybe TRBD1 (6 bases). V shed 3 bases and J shed 2 bases, with 12 bases lying between them. Germline CDR1 reads KGHSH; CDR2 reads LQKENI. The CDR3 runs to 15 residues. The CDR3 DNA reads as TGTGCCAGCTCACCTGCGGACAGAATCACAGATACGCAGTATTTT. As protein: CASSPADRITDTQYF.